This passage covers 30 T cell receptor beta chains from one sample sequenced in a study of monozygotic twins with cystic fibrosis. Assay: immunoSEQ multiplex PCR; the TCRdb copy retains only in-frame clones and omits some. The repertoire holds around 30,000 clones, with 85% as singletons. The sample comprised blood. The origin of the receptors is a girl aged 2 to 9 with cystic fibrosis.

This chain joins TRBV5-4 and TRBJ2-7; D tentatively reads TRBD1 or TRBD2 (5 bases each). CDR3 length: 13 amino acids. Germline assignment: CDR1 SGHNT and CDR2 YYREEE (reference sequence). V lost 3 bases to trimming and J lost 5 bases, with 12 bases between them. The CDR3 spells CASSSGTKDEQYF. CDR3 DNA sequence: TGTGCCAGCAGCTCCGGGACCAAGGACGAGCAGTACTTC.

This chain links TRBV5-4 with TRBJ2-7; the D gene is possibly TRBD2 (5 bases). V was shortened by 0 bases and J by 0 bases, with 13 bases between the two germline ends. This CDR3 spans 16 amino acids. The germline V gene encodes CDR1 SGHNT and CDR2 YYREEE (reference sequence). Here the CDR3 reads CASSLGWQRGSYEQYF. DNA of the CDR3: TGTGCCAGCAGCTTGGGGTGGCAACGGGGCTCCTACGAGCAGTACTTC. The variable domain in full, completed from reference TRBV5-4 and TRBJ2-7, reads ETGVTQSPTHLIKTRGQQVTLRCSSQSGHNTVSWYQQALGQGPQFIFQYYREEENGRGNFPPRFSGLQFPNYSSELNVNALELDDSALYLCASSLGWQRGSYEQYFGPGTRLTVT.

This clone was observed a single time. The DNA of the CDR3 is TGTGCCAGCAGCCCTCCGCAAACCTACGAGCAGTACTTC. Protein: CASSPPQTYEQYF. V and J are TRBV7-9 and TRBJ2-7, with D hard to call. The CDR3 sequence is 13 residues long. CDR1 is SEHNR and CDR2 is FQNEAQ in the germline V gene (reference sequence). V lost 5 bases to trimming and J lost 2 bases, with 10 bases between them. Together with reference TRBV7-9 and TRBJ2-7, the CDR3 gives the full variable domain: DTGVSQNPRHKITKRGQNVTFRCDPISEHNRLYWYRQTLGQGPEFLTYFQNEAQLEKSRLLSDRFSAERPKGSFSTLEIQRTEQGDSAMYLCASSPPQTYEQYFGPGTRLTVT.

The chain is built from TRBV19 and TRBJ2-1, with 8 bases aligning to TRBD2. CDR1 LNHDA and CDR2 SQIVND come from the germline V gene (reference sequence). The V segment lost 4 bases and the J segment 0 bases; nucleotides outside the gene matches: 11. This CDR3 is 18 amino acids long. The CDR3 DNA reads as TGTGCCAGTAGTAACCCCCGGGGGGGGGCAGGCTCCTACAATGAGCAGTTCTTC. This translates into CASSNPRGGAGSYNEQFF. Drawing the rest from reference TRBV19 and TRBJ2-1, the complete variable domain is DGGITQSPKYLFRKEGQNVTLSCEQNLNHDAMYWYRQDPGQGLRLIYYSQIVNDFQKGDIAEGYSVSREKKESFPLTVTSAQKNPTAFYLCASSNPRGGAGSYNEQFFGPGTRLTVL.

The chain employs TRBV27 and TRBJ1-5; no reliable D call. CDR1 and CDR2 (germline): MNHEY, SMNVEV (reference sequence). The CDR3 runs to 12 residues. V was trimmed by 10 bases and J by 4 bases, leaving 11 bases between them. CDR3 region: CANTLGNQPQHF. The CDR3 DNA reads TGTGCCAACACCCTGGGGAATCAGCCCCAGCATTTT.

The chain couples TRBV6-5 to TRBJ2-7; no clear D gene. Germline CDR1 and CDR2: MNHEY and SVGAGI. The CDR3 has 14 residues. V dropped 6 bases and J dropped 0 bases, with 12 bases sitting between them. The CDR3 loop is CASRTQVNSYEQYF. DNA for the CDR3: TGTGCCAGCAGAACTCAGGTGAACTCCTACGAGCAGTACTTC.

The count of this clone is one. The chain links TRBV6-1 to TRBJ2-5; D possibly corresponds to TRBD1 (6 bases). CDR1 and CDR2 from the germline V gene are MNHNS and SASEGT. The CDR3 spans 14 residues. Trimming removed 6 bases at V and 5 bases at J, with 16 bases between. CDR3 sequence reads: CASRARGPGETQYF. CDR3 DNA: TGTGCCAGCAGGGCCAGGGGCCCCGGGGAGACCCAGTACTTC.

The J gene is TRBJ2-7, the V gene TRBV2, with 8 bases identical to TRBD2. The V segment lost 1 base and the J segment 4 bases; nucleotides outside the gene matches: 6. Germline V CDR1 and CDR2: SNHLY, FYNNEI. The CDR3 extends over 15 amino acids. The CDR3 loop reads CASSEDGRESYEQYF. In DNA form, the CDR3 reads TGTGCCAGCAGTGAAGACGGGAGGGAGTCGTACGAGCAGTACTTC.

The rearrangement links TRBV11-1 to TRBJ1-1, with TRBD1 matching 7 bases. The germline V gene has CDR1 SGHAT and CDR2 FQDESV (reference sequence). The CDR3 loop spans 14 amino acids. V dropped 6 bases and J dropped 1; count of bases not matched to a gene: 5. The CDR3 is CASRRDRWNTEAFF. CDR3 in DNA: TGTGCCAGCAGAAGGGACAGATGGAACACTGAAGCTTTCTTT.

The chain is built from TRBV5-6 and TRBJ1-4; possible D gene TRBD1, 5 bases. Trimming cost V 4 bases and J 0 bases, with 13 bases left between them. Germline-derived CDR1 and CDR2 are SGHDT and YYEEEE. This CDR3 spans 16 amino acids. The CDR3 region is CASSITGTATNEKLFF. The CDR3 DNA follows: TGTGCCAGCAGCATAACAGGAACTGCAACTAATGAAAAACTGTTTTTT.

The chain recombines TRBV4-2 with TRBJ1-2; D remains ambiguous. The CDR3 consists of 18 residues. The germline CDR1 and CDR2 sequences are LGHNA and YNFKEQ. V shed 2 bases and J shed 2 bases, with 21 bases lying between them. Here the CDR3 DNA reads TGTGCCAGCAGCCAACCTCCTTTGGTGAAGGCGGAGAACTATGGCTACACCTTC. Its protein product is CASSQPPLVKAENYGYTF.

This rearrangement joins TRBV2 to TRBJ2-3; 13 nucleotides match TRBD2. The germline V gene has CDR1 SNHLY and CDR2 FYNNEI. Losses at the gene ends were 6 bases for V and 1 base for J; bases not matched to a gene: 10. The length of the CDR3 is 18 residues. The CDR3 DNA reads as TGTGCCAGCAGCGACCTGGGACTAGCGGGACCCGGCACAGATACGCAGTATTTT. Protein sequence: CASSDLGLAGPGTDTQYF.

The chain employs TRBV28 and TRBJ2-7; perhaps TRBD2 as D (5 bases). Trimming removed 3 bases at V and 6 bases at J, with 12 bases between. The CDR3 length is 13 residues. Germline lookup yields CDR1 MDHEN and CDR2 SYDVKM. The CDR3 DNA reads TGTGCCAGCAGTTTTCGGGGTAGGCGCGAGCAGTACTTC. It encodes CASSFRGRREQYF.

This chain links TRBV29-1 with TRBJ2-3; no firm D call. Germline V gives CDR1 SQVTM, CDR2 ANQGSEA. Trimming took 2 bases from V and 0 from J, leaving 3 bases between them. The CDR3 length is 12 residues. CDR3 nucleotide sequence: TGCAGCGTTGAATGGAGCACAGATACGCAGTATTTT. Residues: CSVEWSTDTQYF.

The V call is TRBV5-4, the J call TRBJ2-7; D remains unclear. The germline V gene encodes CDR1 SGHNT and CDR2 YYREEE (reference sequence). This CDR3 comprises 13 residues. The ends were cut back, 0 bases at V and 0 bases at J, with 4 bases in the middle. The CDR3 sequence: CASSLEISYEQYF. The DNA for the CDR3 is TGTGCCAGCAGCTTGGAGATCTCCTACGAGCAGTACTTC.

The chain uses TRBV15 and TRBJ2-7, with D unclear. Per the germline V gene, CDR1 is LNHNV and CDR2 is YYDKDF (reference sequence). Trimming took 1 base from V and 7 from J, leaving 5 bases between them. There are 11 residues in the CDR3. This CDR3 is CATSRAGEQYF. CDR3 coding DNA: TGTGCCACCAGCAGAGCTGGGGAGCAGTACTTC. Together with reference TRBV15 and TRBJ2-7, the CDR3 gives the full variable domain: DAMVIQNPRYQVTQFGKPVTLSCSQTLNHNVMYWYQQKSSQAPKLLFHYYDKDFNNEADTPDNFQSRRPNTSFCFLDIRSPGLGDTAMYLCATSRAGEQYFGPGTRLTVT.

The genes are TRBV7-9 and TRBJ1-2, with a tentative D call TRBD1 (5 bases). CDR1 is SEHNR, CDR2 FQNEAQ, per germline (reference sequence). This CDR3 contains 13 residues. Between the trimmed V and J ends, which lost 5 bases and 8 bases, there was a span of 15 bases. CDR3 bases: TGTGCCAGCAGCCCCAGGGCTATGTGGGGCTACACCTTC. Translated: CASSPRAMWGYTF.

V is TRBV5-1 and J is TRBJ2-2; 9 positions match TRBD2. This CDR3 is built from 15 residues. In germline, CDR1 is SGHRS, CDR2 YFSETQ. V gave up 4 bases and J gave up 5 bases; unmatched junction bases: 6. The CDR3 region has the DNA TGCGCCAGCAGCGCCGGGACTAGCAGGACCGGGGAGCTGTTTTTT. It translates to CASSAGTSRTGELFF.

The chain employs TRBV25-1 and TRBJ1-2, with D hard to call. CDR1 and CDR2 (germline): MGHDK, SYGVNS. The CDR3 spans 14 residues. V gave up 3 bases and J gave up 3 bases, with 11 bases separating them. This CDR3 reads CASSDPATDYGYTF. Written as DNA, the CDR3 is TGTGCCAGCAGTGACCCGGCCACGGACTATGGCTACACCTTC.

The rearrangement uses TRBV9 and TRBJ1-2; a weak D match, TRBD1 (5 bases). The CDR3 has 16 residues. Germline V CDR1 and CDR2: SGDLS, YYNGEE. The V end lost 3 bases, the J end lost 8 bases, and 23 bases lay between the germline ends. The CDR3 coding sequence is TGTGCCAGCAGCGCCTCCTTATCCAGGGTGAGGAGCGGCTACACCTTC. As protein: CASSASLSRVRSGYTF.

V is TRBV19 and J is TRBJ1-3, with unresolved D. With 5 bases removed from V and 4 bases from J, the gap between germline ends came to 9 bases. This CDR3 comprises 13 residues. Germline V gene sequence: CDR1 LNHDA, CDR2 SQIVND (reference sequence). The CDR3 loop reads CASSPGDGNTIYF. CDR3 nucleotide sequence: TGTGCCAGTAGTCCGGGAGACGGAAACACCATATATTTT.

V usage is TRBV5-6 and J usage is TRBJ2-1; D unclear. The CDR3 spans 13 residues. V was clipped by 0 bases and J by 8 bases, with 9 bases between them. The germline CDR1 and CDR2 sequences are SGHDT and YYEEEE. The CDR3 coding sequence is TGTGCCAGCAGCTTGGTGAAGGGTTATGAGCAGTTCTTC. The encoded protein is CASSLVKGYEQFF.

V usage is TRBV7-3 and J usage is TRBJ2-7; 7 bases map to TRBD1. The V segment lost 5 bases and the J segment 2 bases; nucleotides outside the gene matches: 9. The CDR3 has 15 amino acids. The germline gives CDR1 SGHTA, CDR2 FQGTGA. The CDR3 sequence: CASSVTGQCTYEQYF. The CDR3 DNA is TGTGCCAGCAGCGTGACGGGACAGTGCACCTACGAGCAGTACTTC.

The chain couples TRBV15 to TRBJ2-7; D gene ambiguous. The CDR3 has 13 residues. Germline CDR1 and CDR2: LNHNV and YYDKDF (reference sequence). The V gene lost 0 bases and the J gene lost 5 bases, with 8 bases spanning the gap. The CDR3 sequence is CATSREGWNEQYF. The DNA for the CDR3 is TGTGCCACCAGCAGAGAAGGTTGGAACGAGCAGTACTTC.

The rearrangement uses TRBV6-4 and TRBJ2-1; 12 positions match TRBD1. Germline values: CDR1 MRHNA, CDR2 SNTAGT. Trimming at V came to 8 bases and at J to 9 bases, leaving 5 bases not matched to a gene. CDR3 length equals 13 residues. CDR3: CASRGQGASEQFF. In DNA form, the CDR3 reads TGTGCCAGCCGGGGACAGGGGGCGAGTGAGCAGTTCTTC.

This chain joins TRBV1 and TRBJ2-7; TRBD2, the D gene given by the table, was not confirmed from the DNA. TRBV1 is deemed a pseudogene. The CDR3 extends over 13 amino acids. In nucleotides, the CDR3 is TGCACCAGCACTAGCGGGAGAAGGAACGAGCAGTACTTC. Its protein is CTSTSGRRNEQYF.

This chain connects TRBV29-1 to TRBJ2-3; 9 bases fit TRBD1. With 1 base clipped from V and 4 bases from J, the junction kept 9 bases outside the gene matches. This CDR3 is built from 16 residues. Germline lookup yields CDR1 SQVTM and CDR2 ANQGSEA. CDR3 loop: CSVEGGSTGGADTQYF. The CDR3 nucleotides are TGCAGCGTTGAAGGAGGGTCGACAGGGGGTGCAGATACGCAGTATTTT.

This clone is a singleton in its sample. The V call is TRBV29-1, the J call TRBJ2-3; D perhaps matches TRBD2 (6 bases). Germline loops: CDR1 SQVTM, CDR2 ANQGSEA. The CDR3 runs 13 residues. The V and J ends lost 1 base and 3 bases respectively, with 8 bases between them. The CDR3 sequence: CSVEGGATDTQYF. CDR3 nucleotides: TGCAGCGTTGAAGGCGGGGCGACAGATACGCAGTATTTT.

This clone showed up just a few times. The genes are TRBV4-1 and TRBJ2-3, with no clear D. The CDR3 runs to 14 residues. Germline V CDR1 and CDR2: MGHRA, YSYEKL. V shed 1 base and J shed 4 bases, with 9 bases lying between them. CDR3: CASSQVNLADTQYF. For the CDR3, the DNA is TGCGCCAGCAGCCAAGTCAATTTGGCAGATACGCAGTATTTT.

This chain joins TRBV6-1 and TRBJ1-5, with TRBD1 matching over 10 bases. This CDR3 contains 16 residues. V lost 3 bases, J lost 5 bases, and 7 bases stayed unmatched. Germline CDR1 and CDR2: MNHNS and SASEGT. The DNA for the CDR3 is TGTGCCAGCAGTGAGGGGACAGGGGTTATCGATCAGCCCCAGCATTTT. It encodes CASSEGTGVIDQPQHF.